The entry below describes one TCR beta chain. What antigen it recognizes has not been identified. No base quality information exists; no much larger clone differs at one position. From each donor, a single peripheral blood sample of 100 to 150 mL on average was drawn into heparinised tubes. Naive, central memory, regulatory and stem cell-like memory CD4+ T cells were sorted on a BD FACSAria II using a panel including CD45RO, CCR7, CD25, CD127, CD95 and CD27. All sorted populations exceeded 95% purity. PBMCs were isolated right away by Lymphoprep density gradient centrifugation and were stained directly, without culture. So that batch effects would be minimized, each experiment stained and sorted samples in pairs, pairing one healthy donor with one patient. These data belong to a study of beta chain features in type 1 diabetes (dated by TCRdb to the late 2010s). As for the study more broadly: Mean age, gender distribution, total cell number and subset yield did not differ between patients and healthy donors. Whereas all 30 or so donors provided naive and central memory subsets, regulatory and stem cell-like memory subsets were isolated from just 8 patients and roughly 8 healthy donors. A total of 100 million to 110 million sorted cells were examined across all samples, and a strong correlation was observed between cell number per subset and RNA yield. The study compared the TCRB repertoires of sorted circulating CD4+ T cell subsets in recently diagnosed type 1 diabetes patients with those in matched healthy donors.

Spanning cysteine to phenylalanine, the CDR3 consists of 19 amino acids. The kept DNA is CDR3 alone, 57 bases in frame from the first base. Based on the germline V gene, the CDR1 and CDR2 sequences are SGDLS and YYNGEE. Trimming leaves V shorter by 0 bases and J shorter by 6 bases, with the junction holding 17 bases beyond the gene matches. Broader findings and caveats from the paper: At VDJ recombination sites, type 1 diabetes patients had fewer insertions and more deleted nucleotides, which implies abnormalities in thymic rearrangement. Because small numbers of individuals were included in the HLA sub-analyses, any influence of HLA type on TCRB rearrangement was left unresolved. Naive, central memory and regulatory TCRB repertoires appeared more similar among patients than among healthy donors. In all four CD4+ subsets, TCRB CDR3 length was moderately but significantly shorter in type 1 diabetes patients. Shorter templates might have been favored by PCR, but patient and control samples were amplified and corrected together, so both groups would have been affected equally by any skew. Because cDNA rather than genomic DNA was sequenced, highly expressing activated cells could have been over-represented, although no difference in activation and CD3 levels was found between groups.

The High Capacity cDNA Reverse Transcription Kit was used to reverse transcribe all of the isolated RNA, meaning that expressed TCRB transcripts were what got sequenced. Deep immunoSEQ sequencing was applied to naive, central memory and regulatory T cell samples, giving an average of around 3.4 million total reads per sample. Sorted cells were lysed in RLT buffer and RNA was extracted with DNase-treated RNeasy Micro or Mini kits, depending on cell number. Each cell subset was processed separately to prevent cross-contamination, with patient and healthy donor samples processed together. The immunoSEQ multiplex PCR was used to amplify TCRB sequences from cDNA, generating 87-bp fragments that spanned the CDR3 region. Sequencing of the amplicons was performed on the Illumina HiSeq platform. The authors' pipeline ran thus. Synthetic template baselines were used to correct PCR bias computationally, reads within Hamming distance 2 were collapsed together, and singletons that could not be merged were discarded. Reads were aligned to IMGT to assign V, D and J genes, CDR3 length, and insertions or deletions at six rearrangement sites. Within each subset, clonotype counts were normalized to the number of sorted cells before true diversity and Gini coefficients were calculated with the tcR R package. Repertoire sharing was quantified using the overlap coefficient calculated on TCRB nucleotide sequences. As a proxy for the pre-selection repertoire, out-of-frame TCRB sequences from naive cells were analyzed. TCRdb carries this immuneACCESS record with in-frame sequences only. Its versions omit some clonotypes, under half of them owing to an unresolved V gene in the studies checked, with the rest unexplained. That table is the source of V, J and clone size, and D and trimming were worked out from the DNA. Across this sample there are fewer than 550,000 clones, with around 10% seen only once. In total, the top ten clones hold 0.04% to 0.05% of the sample.

Sequencing used naive CD4+ T cells from blood. The sample's cell subset or site label is to be understood as: true naive CD4+ T cells. The receptor chain draws on TRBV9 and TRBJ2-1; 8 middle bases align to TRBD2. This clonotype was obtained from a woman under 30 in good health. The CDR3 region reads CASSVAGAGTGRVSNEQFF. The nucleotides are TGTGCCAGCAGCGTAGCGGGAGCTGGAACCGGGAGGGTGAGCAATGAGCAGTTCTTC.